Listed below are T cell receptor beta chains from one sample, sequenced in a study of neurological immune-mediated disorders. MiXCR, applied by TCRdb to the 5' RACE reads, yields one record per CDR3 protein. The sample shows about 120,000 distinct CDR3 sequences, roughly 3.2% of them seen only once. Material: PBMCs. The receptor set was obtained from a woman aged 25 to 39 with multiple sclerosis. Each CDR3 is given with its conserved first and last residue. A D gene is named only where the DNA matches it firmly. The size field is filled for only some rows; it gives once, few, many or a size class.

D: .; size: many; V: TRBV7-9; J: TRBJ2-7; CDR3: CASSLGEDEQYF; DNA: TGTGCCAGCAGCCTAGGGGAGGACGAGCAGTACTTC
D: .; size: many; V: TRBV5-6; J: TRBJ2-2; CDR3: CASSPGSTGELFF; DNA: TGTGCCAGCAGCCCTGGGAGTACCGGGGAGCTGTTTTTT
D: .; size: many; V: TRBV14; J: TRBJ1-1; CDR3: CASSPGGYTEAFF; DNA: TGTGCCAGCAGCCCGGGGGGGTACACTGAAGCTTTCTTT
D: .; size: many; V: TRBV20-1; J: TRBJ1-5; CDR3: CSAAVLREVSNQPQHF; DNA: TGCAGTGCTGCGGTCTTAAGGGAAGTTAGCAATCAGCCCCAGCATTTT
D: .; size: many; V: TRBV12-3/TRBV12-4; J: TRBJ1-5; CDR3: CASSLVQGAFNQPQHF; DNA: TGTGCCAGCAGTTTAGTGCAGGGCGCATTCAATCAGCCCCAGCATTTT
D: .; size: many; V: TRBV20-1; J: TRBJ2-1; CDR3: CSARVRGDEQFF; DNA: TGCAGTGCTAGAGTCCGCGGGGATGAGCAGTTCTTC
D: .; size: many; V: TRBV7-2; J: TRBJ1-2; CDR3: CASSFGARPSSRGYDYGYTF; DNA: TGTGCCAGCAGCTTCGGGGCCAGGCCGAGCTCTCGAGGATATGACTATGGCTACACCTTC
D: TRBD2; size: many; V: TRBV20-1; J: TRBJ2-3; CDR3: CSRGGASTDTQYF; DNA: TGCAGTCGCGGGGGGGCTAGCACAGATACGCAGTATTTT
D: .; size: many; V: TRBV29-1; J: TRBJ1-2; CDR3: CSVSAPGYTF; DNA: TGCAGCGTTTCAGCTCCCGGCTACACCTTC
D: .; size: many; V: TRBV3-1; J: TRBJ1-3; CDR3: CASSQESPGNTIYF; DNA: TGTGCCAGCAGCCAAGAATCCCCCGGCAACACCATATATTTT
D: .; size: many; V: TRBV6-2/TRBV6-3; J: TRBJ2-5; CDR3: CASSSGETQYF; DNA: TGTGCCAGCAGTTCCGGGGAGACCCAGTACTTC
D: .; size: few; V: TRBV19; J: TRBJ1-5; CDR3: CASRDRDGRNQPQHF; DNA: TGTGCCAGTAGGGACCGGGACGGGCGCAATCAGCCCCAGCATTTT
D: .; size: many; V: TRBV30; J: TRBJ1-2; CDR3: CAWSGFNYGYTF; DNA: TGTGCCTGGAGTGGGTTTAACTATGGCTACACCTTC
D: TRBD1; size: many; V: TRBV7-9; J: TRBJ1-2; CDR3: CASSTGGYGYTF; DNA: TGTGCCAGCAGCACAGGGGGCTATGGCTACACCTTC
D: TRBD2; size: many; V: TRBV12-3/TRBV12-4; J: TRBJ2-7; CDR3: CASSFKLASGSPRSYEQYF; DNA: TGTGCCAGCAGTTTTAAGCTAGCTAGCGGGTCTCCTCGCTCCTACGAGCAGTACTTC
D: .; size: .; V: TRBV18; J: TRBJ1-6; CDR3: CASSPPAPNSPLHF; DNA: TGTGCCAGCTCACCACCGGCCCCTAATTCACCCCTCCACTTT
D: TRBD1; size: few; V: TRBV4-1; J: TRBJ1-1; CDR3: CASSHGGQDTEAFF; DNA: TGCGCCAGCAGCCACGGTGGACAGGACACTGAAGCTTTCTTT